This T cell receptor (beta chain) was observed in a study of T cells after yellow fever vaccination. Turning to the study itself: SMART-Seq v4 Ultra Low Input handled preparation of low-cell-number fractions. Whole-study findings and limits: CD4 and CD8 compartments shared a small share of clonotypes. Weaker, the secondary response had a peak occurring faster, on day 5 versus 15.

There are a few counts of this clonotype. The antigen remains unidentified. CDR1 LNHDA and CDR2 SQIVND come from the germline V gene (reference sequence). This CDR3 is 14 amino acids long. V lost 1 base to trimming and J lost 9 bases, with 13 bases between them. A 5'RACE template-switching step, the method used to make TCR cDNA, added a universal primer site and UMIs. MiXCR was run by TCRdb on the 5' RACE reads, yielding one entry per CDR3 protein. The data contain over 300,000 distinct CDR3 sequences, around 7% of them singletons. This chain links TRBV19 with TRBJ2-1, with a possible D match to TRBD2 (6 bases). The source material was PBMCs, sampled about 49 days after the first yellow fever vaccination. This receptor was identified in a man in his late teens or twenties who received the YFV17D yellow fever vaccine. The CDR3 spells CASSIAAGLGEQFF. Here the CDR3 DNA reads TGTGCCAGTAGTATAGCGGCGGGGCTGGGTGAGCAGTTCTTC.